This T cell receptor (beta chain) was retrieved from a study of T cell responses to AZD1222 COVID-19 vaccine. CDR1 is LNHNV and CDR2 is YYDKDF in the germline V gene (reference sequence). The CDR3 totals 14 residues. Between the trimmed V and J ends, which lost 0 bases and 0 bases, there was a span of 6 bases. Method: immunoSEQ multiplex PCR; TCRdb's copy keeps in-frame clones and lacks some. Seen here are 80,000 or so clones, 92% observed once, and the top ten hold 4.7%. The study's findings and limits: Reportedly, nearly half the spike-specific TCRs target unmutated variant regions.

On this clone itself: Antigen unknown.

This sequence originates from an adult who received the AZD1222 COVID-19 vaccine. The V call is TRBV15, the J call TRBJ2-7; D remains ambiguous. The sequencing used peripheral blood, collected 28 days after the second AZD1222 dose. CDR3 nucleotide sequence: TGTGCCACCAGCAGAGAATCAGGCTCCTACGAGCAGTACTTC. It codes for CATSRESGSYEQYF. Using reference TRBV15 and TRBJ2-7 for the parts outside the CDR3, the full variable domain is DAMVIQNPRYQVTQFGKPVTLSCSQTLNHNVMYWYQQKSSQAPKLLFHYYDKDFNNEADTPDNFQSRRPNTSFCFLDIRSPGLGDTAMYLCATSRESGSYEQYFGPGTRLTVT.